This TCR beta chain was captured in a study of blood T cells in healthy people across ages. Study results and caveats: Aged donors had fewer naive CD4+ cells and lower diversity than long-lived donors. Diversity was estimated from one million T cells, and these estimates were considered underestimates.

Through a sample-barcoded 5' primer and a J-beta primer mix, a second PCR was run for about 6 to 12 cycles. The authors tagged each cDNA molecule using a template-switch adaptor with 12 random nucleotides. TCRdb re-called the 5' RACE reads through MiXCR, storing one row per CDR3 protein. The sample lists hundreds of thousands of distinct CDR3 sequences; around 50% were seen once. A note on this clonotype: Its antigen is undetermined.

Trimming shortened V by 4 bases and J by 1 base, and 16 bases separated the two germline ends. The CDR3 has 16 residues. CDR1 is SGHRS and CDR2 is YFSETQ in the germline V gene. The chain employs TRBV5-1 and TRBJ2-3, with D uncertain. The sequence derives from a man in his forties in good health. Sequences were obtained from blood. CDR3 protein: CASSLSPLVGTDTQYF. The CDR3 nucleotides are TGCGCCAGCAGCCTCTCCCCCCTAGTGGGCACAGATACGCAGTATTTT. Full variable domain (missing parts from reference TRBV5-1 and TRBJ2-3): KAGVTQTPRYLIKTRGQQVTLSCSPISGHRSVSWYQQTPGQGLQFLFEYFSETQRNKGNFPGRFSGRQFSNSRSEMNVSTLELGDSALYLCASSLSPLVGTDTQYFGPGTRLTVL.